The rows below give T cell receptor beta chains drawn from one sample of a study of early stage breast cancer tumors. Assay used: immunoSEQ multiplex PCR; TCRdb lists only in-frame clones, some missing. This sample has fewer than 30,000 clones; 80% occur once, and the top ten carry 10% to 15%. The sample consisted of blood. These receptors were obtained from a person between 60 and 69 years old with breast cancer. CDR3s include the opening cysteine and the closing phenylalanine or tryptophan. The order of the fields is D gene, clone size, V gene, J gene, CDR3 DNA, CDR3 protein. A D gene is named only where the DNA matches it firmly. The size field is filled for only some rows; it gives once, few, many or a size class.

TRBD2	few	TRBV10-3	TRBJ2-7	TGTGCCATCAGTGCAGCGGGACTCAGCTCCTACGAGCAGTACTTC	CAISAAGLSSYEQYF
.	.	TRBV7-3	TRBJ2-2	TGTGCCAGCAGCCCTCTAGGTCGTGAGGGGGAGCTGTTTTTT	CASSPLGREGELFF
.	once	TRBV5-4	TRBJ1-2	TGTGCCAGCAGCCTCAGGTCAGGTGGCTACACCTTC	CASSLRSGGYTF
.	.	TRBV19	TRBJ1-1	TGTGCCAGCTTTTCAGTCCCCCGGAACACTGAAGCTTTCTTT	CASFSVPRNTEAFF
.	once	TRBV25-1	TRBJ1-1	TGTGCCAGCAGTCCATCCCCTCCAGGAAGCACTGAAGCTTTCTTT	CASSPSPPGSTEAFF
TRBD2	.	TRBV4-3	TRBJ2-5	TGCGCCAGCAGCCAAGATAGGGGCGGGGGGGAAGAGACCCAGTACTTC	CASSQDRGGGEETQYF
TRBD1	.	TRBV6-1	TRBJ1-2	TGTGCCAGCACCCCTAGGGACAGACCCCCTCTCCACACCTTC	CASTPRDRPPLHTF
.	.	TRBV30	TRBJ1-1	TGTGCCTGGAGTTTGACAGGGAACACTGAAGCTTTCTTT	CAWSLTGNTEAFF
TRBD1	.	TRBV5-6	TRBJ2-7	TGTGCCAGCAGCTTCCGGACAGGGATCACCTCCCCTCAGCTACTCGAGCAGTACTTC	CASSFRTGITSPQLLEQYF
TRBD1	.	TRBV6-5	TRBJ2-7	TGTGCCTGTACCGGGACAGACTCCTACGAGCAGTACTTC	CACTGTDSYEQYF
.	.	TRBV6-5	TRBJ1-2	TGTGCCAGCAGTTACTCCAGGCAGGGCTATGGCTACACCTTC	CASSYSRQGYGYTF
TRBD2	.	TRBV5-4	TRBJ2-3	TGTGCCAGCAGCTTACTACTAGCGGCAAGCACAGATACGCAGTATTTT	CASSLLLAASTDTQYF
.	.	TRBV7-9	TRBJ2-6	TGTGCCAGCCGGGACGTCCTGACTTTC	CASRDVLTF
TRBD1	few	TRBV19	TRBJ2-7	TGTGCCAGTAGTGAACGGGACAGCTGGAATGTCTACGAGCAGTACTTC	CASSERDSWNVYEQYF
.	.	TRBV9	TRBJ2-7	TGTGCCAGCAGCGTATTGGCAGGGGAAAAAGGATACGAGCAGTACTTC	CASSVLAGEKGYEQYF
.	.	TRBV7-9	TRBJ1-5	TGTGCCAGCAGCCCTGGAGGGGATCAGCCCCAGCATTTT	CASSPGGDQPQHF
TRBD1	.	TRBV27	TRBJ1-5	TGTGCCAGCAGTGCGGACAGGGTCAATCAGCCCCAGCATTTT	CASSADRVNQPQHF
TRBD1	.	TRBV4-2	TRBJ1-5	TGTGCCAGCAGCCAAGAGAGGCGGGACAGGGGAGGGAGTAGGGGCAATCAGCCCCAGCATTTT	CASSQERRDRGGSRGNQPQHF
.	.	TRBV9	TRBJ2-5	TGTGCCAGCAGCGCCAATTTTGAGGGAAGTAGAGAGACCCAGTACTTC	CASSANFEGSRETQYF
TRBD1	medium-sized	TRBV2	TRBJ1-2	TGTGCCAGCAGTGCACTAACAACAGGGGCCGGCTACACCTTC	CASSALTTGAGYTF
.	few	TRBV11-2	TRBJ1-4	TGTGCCAGCAGACGACCTGGCGGAGATGAAAAACTGTTTTTT	CASRRPGGDEKLFF
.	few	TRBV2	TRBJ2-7	TGTGCCAGCAGTGACAGAATTTACTCCTACGAGCAGTACTTC	CASSDRIYSYEQYF
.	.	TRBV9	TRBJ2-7	TGTGCCAGCAGCGTAATAGAGAGGCAGTACTTC	CASSVIERQYF
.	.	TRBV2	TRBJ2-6	TGTGCCAGCCTCTACCGGGGCTCTGGGGCCAACGTCCTGACTTTC	CASLYRGSGANVLTF
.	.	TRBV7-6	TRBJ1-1	TGTGCCAGCAGCTACCGACAGGAGAACACTGAAGCTTTCTTT	CASSYRQENTEAFF
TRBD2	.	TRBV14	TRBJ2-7	TGTGCCAGCAGCCCGGGGGGATTCTCCTACGAGCAGTACTTC	CASSPGGFSYEQYF
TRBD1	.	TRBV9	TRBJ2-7	TGTGCCAGCGGGGGGACAGGGGGAGAGGAGCAGTACTTC	CASGGTGGEEQYF
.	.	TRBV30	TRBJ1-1	TGTGCCTGTCAAAACTCATTGAACACTGAAGCTTTCTTT	CACQNSLNTEAFF
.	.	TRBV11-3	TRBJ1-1	TGTGCCAGCAGCTACTCTGTGGACACTGAAGCTTTCTTT	CASSYSVDTEAFF
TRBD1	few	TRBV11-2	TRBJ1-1	TGTGCCAGCAGCCGTTGGACAGGAAGCGCTGAAGCTTTCTTT	CASSRWTGSAEAFF
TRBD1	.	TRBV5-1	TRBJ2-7	TGCGCCAGCAGCTTGGGGTCCACAGGGGGCTACGAGCAGTACTTC	CASSLGSTGGYEQYF
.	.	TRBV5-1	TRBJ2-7	TGCGCCAGCAGCGCGGAGGGCCGGTCCGGAGAGCAGTACTTC	CASSAEGRSGEQYF